What follows are 27 T cell receptor beta chains derived from one specimen sequenced in a study of blood T cell repertoires in COVID-19. Libraries were prepared by immunoSEQ multiplex PCR; TCRdb keeps only in-frame clonotypes and omits some of them. The sample holds roughly 190,000 clones, around 90% seen once. The sequenced material came from PBMCs or T cells enriched from blood (not recorded which). Receptors originate from a young woman who had recovered from COVID-19.

The chain links TRBV7-2 to TRBJ2-1; 7 bases match TRBD1. This CDR3 is 15 amino acids long. Germline lookup yields CDR1 SGHTA and CDR2 FQGNSA. V gave up 4 bases and J gave up 8 bases; unmatched junction bases: 11. CDR3 DNA: TGTGCCAGCAGCTCCCGGGACAGAGGGGTCTATGAGCAGTTCTTC. Translating it yields CASSSRDRGVYEQFF.

This clone was observed once. This same CDR3 is encoded by further DNA sequences in the sample. This chain uses TRBV3-1 (or the pseudogene TRBV3-2) with TRBJ2-5; 10 nucleotides line up with TRBD1. The junction had 2 bases not matched to a gene; V was cut back by 0 bases and J by 4 bases. Germline values: CDR1 LGHDT, CDR2 YNNKEL (reference sequence). This CDR3 has 15 amino acids. CDR3 sequence: CASSQDRTGGETQYF. CDR3 nucleotide sequence: TGTGCCAGCAGCCAAGATCGGACAGGGGGAGAGACCCAGTACTTC.

This clone has more than one count but fewer than ten. The V and J genes are TRBV4-2 and TRBJ2-7; D gene ambiguous. Germline lookup yields CDR1 LGHNA and CDR2 YNFKEQ. The CDR3 spans 15 residues. Trimming took 0 bases from V and 6 from J, leaving 15 bases between them. CDR3 sequence: CASSQDRLLASEQYF. As DNA, the CDR3 is TGTGCCAGCAGCCAAGATCGCCTTCTCGCGAGCGAGCAGTACTTC.

This rearrangement joins TRBV27 to TRBJ1-4; the D gene is possibly TRBD1 (6 bases). CDR1 is MNHEY, CDR2 SMNVEV, per germline (reference sequence). The CDR3 covers 14 residues. Trimming took 6 bases from V and 4 from J, leaving 12 bases between them. As DNA, the CDR3 is TGTGCCAGCAGATCCTTAGGGGGTAATGAAAAACTGTTTTTT. Residues: CASRSLGGNEKLFF.

The chain couples TRBV5-4 to TRBJ1-1; 9 positions match TRBD1. Trimming cost V 4 bases and J 4 bases; bases outside gene matches: 8. The germline V gene has CDR1 SGHNT and CDR2 YYREEE (reference sequence). CDR3 size: 15 residues. The CDR3 spells CASSNRDRVATEAFF. The CDR3 DNA follows: TGTGCCAGCAGCAACCGGGACAGGGTTGCCACTGAAGCTTTCTTT. The variable domain in full, with the rest retrieved from reference TRBV5-4 and TRBJ1-1, is ETGVTQSPTHLIKTRGQQVTLRCSSQSGHNTVSWYQQALGQGPQFIFQYYREEENGRGNFPPRFSGLQFPNYSSELNVNALELDDSALYLCASSNRDRVATEAFFGQGTRLTVV.

The V call is TRBV6-4, the J call TRBJ1-6; 7 bases line up with TRBD1. V dropped 6 bases and J dropped 5; count of bases not matched to a gene: 4. The CDR3 runs 14 residues. The germline V gene encodes CDR1 MRHNA and CDR2 SNTAGT. In nucleotides, the CDR3 is TGTGCCAGCAGCCGGGACAGAAATAATTCACCCCTCCACTTT. Its translation: CASSRDRNNSPLHF.

The V gene is TRBV7-2, the J gene TRBJ1-2; 8 nucleotides align to TRBD1. The CDR3 is made up of 14 amino acids. J lost 2 bases, V lost 6 bases, and 5 bases had no gene match. The germline CDR1 and CDR2 sequences are SGHTA and FQGNSA. The CDR3 DNA is TGTGCCAGCAGTTTAACAGGGGGGAACTATGGCTACACCTTC. Its translation is CASSLTGGNYGYTF.

The rearrangement links TRBV9 to TRBJ1-3; D uncertain. The germline gives CDR1 SGDLS, CDR2 YYNGEE. Trimming took off 0 bases at V and 4 bases at J, with 11 bases between the two ends. The CDR3 has 15 residues. The CDR3 region is CASSVGQAHGNTIYF. The CDR3 DNA sequence: TGTGCCAGCAGCGTAGGCCAAGCCCACGGAAACACCATATATTTT.

The genes are TRBV18 and TRBJ2-2; D perhaps matches TRBD1 (5 bases). With 3 bases removed from V and 0 bases from J, the gap between germline ends came to 11 bases. The V gene's germline CDR1 is KGHSH and CDR2 LQKENI. This CDR3 has 16 amino acids. The CDR3: CASSPQGRANTGELFF. The CDR3 DNA follows: TGTGCCAGCTCACCGCAGGGTCGAGCGAACACCGGGGAGCTGTTTTTT.

This clone was recorded only once. V and J are TRBV2 and TRBJ2-2; D possibly corresponds to TRBD1 (5 bases). Germline V CDR1 and CDR2: SNHLY, FYNNEI. This CDR3 has 14 amino acids. V was shortened by 6 bases and J by 6 bases, with 14 bases between the two germline ends. The CDR3 region is CASRVVRVAGELFF. The CDR3 DNA reads TGTGCCAGCAGGGTCGTCAGGGTTGCCGGGGAGCTGTTTTTT.

J is TRBJ1-3 and V is TRBV19; 8 positions match TRBD1. The trim removed 6 bases at V and 2 bases at J, leaving 3 bases unmatched. The CDR3 totals 14 residues. The germline V gene has CDR1 LNHDA and CDR2 SQIVND (reference sequence). The CDR3 protein is CASSLDRAGNTIYF. The DNA for the CDR3 is TGTGCCAGTAGCCTGGACAGGGCTGGAAACACCATATATTTT.

The rearrangement joins TRBV5-1 to TRBJ2-1; 7 bases fit TRBD1. The germline V gene encodes CDR1 SGHRS and CDR2 YFSETQ. The J segment lost 6 bases and the V segment lost 0 bases, leaving 6 bases of the junction unmatched. This CDR3 spans 15 amino acids. Here the CDR3 DNA reads TGCGCCAGCAGCTTGGGTGCAGGGGGTGGCAATGAGCAGTTCTTC. Residues: CASSLGAGGGNEQFF.

The chain couples TRBV29-1 to TRBJ1-2, with D perhaps matching TRBD1 (6 bases). This CDR3 has 13 amino acids. Germline loops: CDR1 SQVTM, CDR2 ANQGSEA. Trimming stripped 4 bases from V and 6 bases from J, with 15 bases between. In nucleotides, the CDR3 is TGCAGCGTTGGGGGAGGGGGGATCGATGGCTACACCTTC. Translation: CSVGGGGIDGYTF.

V gene TRBV6-2 or TRBV6-3 combines with J gene TRBJ1-4; no clear D gene. The CDR3 is made up of 15 amino acids. V lost 2 bases and J lost 0, with 7 bases in between. Germline V gene lookup returns CDR1 MNHEY and CDR2 SVGEGT. The CDR3 protein is CASSYARATNEKLFF. DNA of the CDR3: TGTGCCAGCAGTTACGCGCGAGCAACTAATGAAAAACTGTTTTTT.

The genes are TRBV7-8 and TRBJ2-7, with 7 bases fitting TRBD1. Germline assignment: CDR1 SGHVS and CDR2 FQNEAQ. The CDR3 loop spans 15 amino acids. V gave up 5 bases and J gave up 0 bases; unmatched junction bases: 7. The CDR3 DNA reads as TGTGCCAGCAGCACAGACAGGGTTAGCTCCTACGAGCAGTACTTC. Amino acid sequence: CASSTDRVSSYEQYF.

V is TRBV2 and J is TRBJ2-7; a weak D match, TRBD1 (6 bases). CDR3 length: 14 amino acids. The V gene's germline CDR1 is SNHLY and CDR2 FYNNEI. Trimming pared 11 bases from V and 0 bases from J, leaving 17 bases between. For the CDR3, the DNA is TGTGCCGGTGGAATGGGCAGGGGCTCCTACGAGCAGTACTTC. Its translation: CAGGMGRGSYEQYF.

J is TRBJ1-4 and V is TRBV7-6; perhaps TRBD1 as D (5 bases). The CDR3 length is 15 residues. V gave up 5 bases and J gave up 8 bases, with 18 bases separating them. The V gene's germline CDR1 is SGHVS and CDR2 FNYEAQ. Written as DNA, the CDR3 is TGTGCCAGCAGCCCCTCCGGGGGGGTAGGGGAAAAACTGTTTTTT. It specifies CASSPSGGVGEKLFF.

The chain combines TRBV7-2 with TRBJ2-2; perhaps TRBD2 as D (5 bases). The CDR3 spans 17 residues. V gave up 4 bases and J gave up 3 bases, with 18 bases separating them. Germline loops: CDR1 SGHTA, CDR2 FQGNSA. The CDR3 DNA reads as TGTGCCAGCAGCTCGGGAACTCGGGCGGTTGACACCGGGGAGCTGTTTTTT. This translates into CASSSGTRAVDTGELFF.

This sequence joins TRBV20-1 and TRBJ1-1; D ambiguous. The V and J ends lost 5 bases and 3 bases respectively, with 7 bases between them. The CDR3 is 11 amino acids. Germline V gene sequence: CDR1 DFQATT, CDR2 SNEGSKA (reference sequence). In nucleotides, the CDR3 is TGCAGTGCTTACCGGGACACTGAAGCTTTCTTT. Translated: CSAYRDTEAFF.

This clone was counted between two and nine times. The rearrangement joins TRBV5-1 to TRBJ1-1, with D tentatively TRBD1 (5 bases). V was clipped by 4 bases and J by 11 bases, with 18 bases between them. CDR3 length: 13 amino acids. CDR1 and CDR2 (germline): SGHRS, YFSETQ. This CDR3 reads CASSHGGVGNAFF. CDR3 bases: TGCGCCAGCAGCCACGGAGGGGTAGGGAACGCTTTCTTT.

The rearrangement uses TRBV7-2 and TRBJ1-4; tentative D call: TRBD1 (6 bases). The germline V gene encodes CDR1 SGHTA and CDR2 FQGNSA. The CDR3 spans 15 residues. Trimming took 1 base from V and 7 from J, leaving 13 bases between them. The CDR3 here is CASSLEGVIGEKLFF. The CDR3 DNA is TGTGCCAGCAGCTTAGAGGGGGTGATAGGTGAAAAACTGTTTTTT.

This clone was detected a few times. This chain joins TRBV6-4 and TRBJ1-2; TRBD1 agrees at 7 bases. The CDR3 is 13 amino acids. The J segment lost 5 bases and the V segment lost 6 bases, leaving 6 bases of the junction unmatched. Germline V gene data show CDR1 as MRHNA and CDR2 as SNTAGT. The CDR3 DNA sequence: TGTGCCAGCAGACAGGGGATCGGGTATGGCTACACCTTC. This gives the protein CASRQGIGYGYTF.

The rearrangement uses TRBV5-1 and TRBJ1-1, with D maybe TRBD1 (5 bases). V gave up 0 bases and J gave up 5 bases, with 11 bases separating them. CDR1 and CDR2 from the germline V gene are SGHRS and YFSETQ. CDR3 length: 14 amino acids. The CDR3 spells CASSLEGVVTEAFF. CDR3 in DNA: TGCGCCAGCAGCTTGGAAGGGGTTGTAACTGAAGCTTTCTTT. Filled out from reference TRBV5-1 and TRBJ1-1, the complete variable domain reads KAGVTQTPRYLIKTRGQQVTLSCSPISGHRSVSWYQQTPGQGLQFLFEYFSETQRNKGNFPGRFSGRQFSNSRSEMNVSTLELGDSALYLCASSLEGVVTEAFFGQGTRLTVV.

This clone was recorded once. V and J are TRBV29-1 and TRBJ1-3; D gene uncertain. Looked up from germline, CDR1 is SQVTM and CDR2 is ANQGSEA. The CDR3 has 12 residues. Trimming pared 7 bases from V and 0 bases from J, leaving 7 bases between. Here the CDR3 reads CSAGNSGNTIYF. The CDR3 nucleotides are TGCAGCGCCGGGAACTCTGGAAACACCATATATTTT.

The chain recombines TRBV7-6 with TRBJ1-1, with D perhaps TRBD1 (5 bases). Between the trimmed V and J ends, which lost 2 bases and 1 base, there was a span of 14 bases. Per the germline V gene, CDR1 is SGHVS and CDR2 is FNYEAQ. The length of the CDR3 is 16 residues. CDR3: CASSLRTPGKNTEAFF. The CDR3 DNA reads TGTGCCAGCAGCTTAAGGACACCGGGTAAGAACACTGAAGCTTTCTTT.

The CDR3 spells CASSLVGTSGSKEQYF. In DNA form, the CDR3 reads TGTGCCAGCAGCTTAGTCGGGACTAGCGGGAGTAAGGAGCAGTACTTC. This sequence joins TRBV7-2 and TRBJ2-7; TRBD2 aligns across 14 bases. There are 16 residues in the CDR3. CDR1 is SGHTA and CDR2 is FQGNSA in the germline V gene. Germline trimming cut 1 base from V and 7 bases from J; bases unmatched to any gene: 6.

V usage is TRBV2 and J usage is TRBJ1-4; D may be TRBD1 (6 bases). Germline V gene sequence: CDR1 SNHLY, CDR2 FYNNEI. Trimming cost V 2 bases and J 5 bases, with 12 bases left between them. The CDR3 runs 15 residues. Written as DNA, the CDR3 is TGTGCCAGCAGTGAACCGGGACACTTAAATGAAAAACTGTTTTTT. The encoded protein is CASSEPGHLNEKLFF.